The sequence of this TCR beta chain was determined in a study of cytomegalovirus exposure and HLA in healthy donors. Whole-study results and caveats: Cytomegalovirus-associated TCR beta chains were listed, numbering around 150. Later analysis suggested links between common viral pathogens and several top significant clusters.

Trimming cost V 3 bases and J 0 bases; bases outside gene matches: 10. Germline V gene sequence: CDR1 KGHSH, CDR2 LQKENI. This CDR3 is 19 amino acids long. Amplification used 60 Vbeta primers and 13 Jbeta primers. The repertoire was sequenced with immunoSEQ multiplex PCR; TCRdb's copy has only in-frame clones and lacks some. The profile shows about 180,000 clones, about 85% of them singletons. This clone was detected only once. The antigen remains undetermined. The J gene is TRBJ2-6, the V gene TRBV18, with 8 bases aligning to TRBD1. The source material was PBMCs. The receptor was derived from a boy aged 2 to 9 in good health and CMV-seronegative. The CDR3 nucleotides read TGTGCCAGCTCACCTAGTTTGGGACAGGCCAACTCTGGGGCCAACGTCCTGACTTTC. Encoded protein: CASSPSLGQANSGANVLTF.